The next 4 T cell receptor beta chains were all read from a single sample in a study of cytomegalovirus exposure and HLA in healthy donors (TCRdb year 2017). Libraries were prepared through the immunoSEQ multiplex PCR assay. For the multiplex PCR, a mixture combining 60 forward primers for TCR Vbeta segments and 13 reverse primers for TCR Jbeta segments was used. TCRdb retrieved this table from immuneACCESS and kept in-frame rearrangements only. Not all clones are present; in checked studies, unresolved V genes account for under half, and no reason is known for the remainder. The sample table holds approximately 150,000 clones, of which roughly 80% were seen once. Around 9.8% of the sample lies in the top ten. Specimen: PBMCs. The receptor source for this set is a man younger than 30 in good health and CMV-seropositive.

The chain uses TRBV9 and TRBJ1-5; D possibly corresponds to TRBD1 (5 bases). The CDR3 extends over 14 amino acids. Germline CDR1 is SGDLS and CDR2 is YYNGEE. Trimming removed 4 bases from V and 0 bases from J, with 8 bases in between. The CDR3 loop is CASSRDYSNQPQHF. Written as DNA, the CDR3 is TGTGCCAGCAGCAGGGACTATAGCAATCAGCCCCAGCATTTT.

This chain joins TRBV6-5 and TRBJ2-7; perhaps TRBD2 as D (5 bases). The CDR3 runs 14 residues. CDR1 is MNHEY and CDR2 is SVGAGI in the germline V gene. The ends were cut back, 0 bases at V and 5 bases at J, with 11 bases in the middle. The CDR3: CASSYSAGIDEQYF. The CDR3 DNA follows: TGTGCCAGCAGTTACTCGGCCGGGATCGACGAGCAGTACTTC.

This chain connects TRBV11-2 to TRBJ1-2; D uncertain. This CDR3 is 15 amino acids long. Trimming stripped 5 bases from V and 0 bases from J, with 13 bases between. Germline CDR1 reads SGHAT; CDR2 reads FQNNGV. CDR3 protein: CASSPSAGANYGYTF. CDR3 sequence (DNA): TGTGCCAGCAGCCCCTCAGCGGGCGCTAACTATGGCTACACCTTC. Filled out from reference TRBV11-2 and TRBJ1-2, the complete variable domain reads EAGVAQSPRYKIIEKRQSVAFWCNPISGHATLYWYQQILGQGPKLLIQFQNNGVVDDSQLPKDRFSAERLKGVDSTLKIQPAKLEDSAVYLCASSPSAGANYGYTFGSGTRLTVV.

CDR3 sequence reads: CATSRDWTSGGPDTQYF. In nucleotides, the CDR3 is TGTGCCACCAGCAGAGATTGGACTAGCGGGGGGCCAGATACGCAGTATTTT. The rearrangement joins TRBV15 to TRBJ2-3; 14 nucleotides align to TRBD2. The CDR3 runs to 17 residues. The V gene's germline CDR1 is LNHNV and CDR2 YYDKDF (reference sequence). V lost 0 bases to trimming and J lost 4 bases; unmatched junction nucleotides: 3. Full variable domain (rest looked up from reference TRBV15 and TRBJ2-3): DAMVIQNPRYQVTQFGKPVTLSCSQTLNHNVMYWYQQKSSQAPKLLFHYYDKDFNNEADTPDNFQSRRPNTSFCFLDIRSPGLGDTAMYLCATSRDWTSGGPDTQYFGPGTRLTVL.